This entry lists 16 T cell receptor beta chains sequenced from one sample in a study of blood T cell repertoires in COVID-19. Libraries were prepared by immunoSEQ multiplex PCR; TCRdb keeps only in-frame clonotypes and omits some of them. The data show about 200,000 clones, around 85% seen once. Sequenced material: PBMCs or T cells enriched from blood (not recorded which). The receptors were gathered from a man aged 40-50 years who had recovered from COVID-19.

The sample holds one count of this clone. V and J are TRBV11-1 and TRBJ2-5; 8 bases fit TRBD2. Per the germline V gene, CDR1 is SGHAT and CDR2 is FQDESV (reference sequence). V lost 8 bases to trimming and J lost 5 bases; unmatched junction nucleotides: 7. The CDR3 is made up of 13 amino acids. In DNA, the CDR3 is TGTGCCAGCGGAGGGGGACTAGGGGAGACCCAGTACTTC. Translated, it gives CASGGGLGETQYF.

V is TRBV19 and J is TRBJ1-2; maybe TRBD1 (6 bases). The germline gives CDR1 LNHDA, CDR2 SQIVND (reference sequence). This CDR3 has 14 residues. Trimming removed 3 bases from V and 3 bases from J, with 11 bases in between. This CDR3 is CASSIWGPDYGYTF. Here the CDR3 DNA reads TGTGCCAGTAGTATCTGGGGGCCTGACTATGGCTACACCTTC.

This sequence joins TRBV6-5 and TRBJ2-1; 15 nucleotides align to TRBD2. The CDR3 extends over 16 amino acids. Germline V gene lookup returns CDR1 MNHEY and CDR2 SVGAGI. Unmatched junction bases numbered 1, after V lost 0 bases and J lost 7 bases. The CDR3: CASSYSGTSGGNEQFF. DNA for the CDR3: TGTGCCAGCAGTTACTCGGGGACTAGCGGGGGGAATGAGCAGTTCTTC.

The rearrangement joins TRBV12-3 or TRBV12-4 to TRBJ1-1; 9 bases align to TRBD1. V dropped 5 bases and J dropped 5; count of bases not matched to a gene: 3. The CDR3 extends over 13 amino acids. CDR3 bases: TGTGCCAGCAGTCACAGGGGGCGGACTGAAGCTTTCTTT. It yields the protein CASSHRGRTEAFF.

CDR3 amino acids: CATSRDPGLAGVNEQFF. Here the CDR3 DNA reads TGTGCCACCAGCAGAGATCCGGGTCTAGCGGGAGTCAATGAGCAGTTCTTC. This chain connects TRBV15 to TRBJ2-1, with 10 bases that match TRBD2. This CDR3 is built from 17 residues. Germline V gives CDR1 LNHNV, CDR2 YYDKDF (reference sequence). V was clipped by 0 bases and J by 6 bases; unmatched bases: 8.

The V gene is TRBV6-5, the J gene TRBJ1-5; the D gene is possibly TRBD1 (6 bases). The CDR3 covers 14 residues. The germline CDR1 and CDR2 sequences are MNHEY and SVGAGI. Between the trimmed V and J ends, which lost 10 bases and 3 bases, there was a span of 16 bases. This CDR3 reads CAIAPTGTNQPQHF. In DNA form, the CDR3 reads TGTGCCATTGCCCCGACAGGAACCAATCAGCCCCAGCATTTT.

The rearrangement uses TRBV6-1 and TRBJ1-1; D may be TRBD1 (5 bases). The CDR3 is made up of 15 amino acids. Per the germline V gene, CDR1 is MNHNS and CDR2 is SASEGT. With 1 base removed from V and 0 bases from J, the gap between germline ends came to 9 bases. The CDR3 nucleotides are TGTGCCAGCAGTGAAGAGCCGACAGTGAACACTGAAGCTTTCTTT. Its protein is CASSEEPTVNTEAFF.

The chain is built from TRBV10-3 and TRBJ2-6; tentative D call: TRBD1 (5 bases). There are 16 residues in the CDR3. Looked up from germline, CDR1 is ENHRY and CDR2 is SYGVKD. V lost 1 base and J lost 2, with 9 bases in between. The CDR3 coding sequence is TGTGCCATCAGTGAGTTTGCAGGGACTGGGGCCAACGTCCTGACTTTC. It translates to CAISEFAGTGANVLTF.

The chain links TRBV5-1 to TRBJ1-2; D is undetermined. Germline V CDR1 and CDR2: SGHRS, YFSETQ. Deletions cut 0 bases from V and 4 bases from J, with 10 bases between. CDR3 size: 14 residues. The CDR3 coding sequence is TGCGCCAGCAGCTTGGGGAGCAATCTCTATGGCTACACCTTC. Encoded protein: CASSLGSNLYGYTF.

This chain connects TRBV5-4 to TRBJ2-1, with 8 bases identical to TRBD2. Germline CDR1 reads SGHNT; CDR2 reads YYREEE (reference sequence). CDR3 length: 16 amino acids. V lost 3 bases to trimming and J lost 0 bases; unmatched junction nucleotides: 5. The CDR3, as DNA: TGTGCCAGCAGCTCACAGCGGGAGAGCTCCTACAATGAGCAGTTCTTC. Protein sequence: CASSSQRESSYNEQFF.

The CDR3 DNA is TGTGCCAGCAGCCAGGGCCAAATCGATTATAATTCACCCCTCCACTTT. Encoded protein: CASSQGQIDYNSPLHF. The chain combines TRBV7-9 with TRBJ1-6; TRBD1 might be the D (5 bases). The V end was cut by 5 bases, the J end by 4 bases, with 15 bases between. The CDR3 spans 16 residues. Per germline, CDR1 SEHNR and CDR2 FQNEAQ (reference sequence).

The chain carries TRBV10-3 and TRBJ2-7, with TRBD1 identical over 10 bases. J was trimmed by 6 bases and V by 6 bases; bases with no gene match: 11. The CDR3 spans 15 residues. Looked up from germline, CDR1 is ENHRY and CDR2 is SYGVKD. CDR3 bases: TGTGCCATCAGCCGCTACGGGACAGGGGCAATCGAGCAGTACTTC. It encodes CAISRYGTGAIEQYF.

This chain uses TRBV28 with TRBJ2-3; D call uncertain. The V gene's germline CDR1 is MDHEN and CDR2 SYDVKM. The CDR3 runs to 16 residues. Trimming pared 1 base from V and 2 bases from J, leaving 13 bases between. The CDR3 DNA reads TGTGCCAGCAGTTTATTATCAGAACCCCCCACAGATACGCAGTATTTT. As protein: CASSLLSEPPTDTQYF. Variable domain in full (rest from reference TRBV28 and TRBJ2-3): DVKVTQSSRYLVKRTGEKVFLECVQDMDHENMFWYRQDPGLGLRLIYFSYDVKMKEKGDIPEGYSVSREKKERFSLILESASTNQTSMYLCASSLLSEPPTDTQYFGPGTRLTVL.

The genes are TRBV30 and TRBJ2-2; a possible D gene is TRBD2 (6 bases). Germline V CDR1 and CDR2: GTSNPN, SVGIG (reference sequence). There are 14 residues in the CDR3. Deletions cut 0 bases from V and 5 bases from J, with 10 bases between. The CDR3 DNA follows: TGTGCCTGGAGTGTATGGCGGGAAACCGGGGAGCTGTTTTTT. Encoded protein: CAWSVWRETGELFF.

CDR3 nucleotide sequence: TGTGCCAGCAGCCGAGCGGGGACTAGCACAGATACGCAGTATTTT. Translated, it gives CASSRAGTSTDTQYF. The rearrangement joins TRBV7-9 to TRBJ2-3; TRBD2 agrees at 7 bases. The J segment lost 0 bases and the V segment lost 5 bases, leaving 5 bases of the junction unmatched. The V gene's germline CDR1 is SEHNR and CDR2 FQNEAQ (reference sequence). The CDR3 sequence is 15 residues long.

The chain combines TRBV28 with TRBJ1-2; a weak D match, TRBD1 (5 bases). This CDR3 contains 17 residues. Germline CDR1 MDHEN, CDR2 SYDVKM. V lost 1 base and J 5 bases, leaving 20 bases between the germline ends. CDR3: CASSLSVGGASRYGYTF. The CDR3, as DNA: TGTGCCAGCAGTTTATCAGTGGGAGGGGCGTCTCGGTATGGCTACACCTTC.